This T cell receptor (beta chain) was recorded in a study of OX40 agonist ivuxolimab in advanced cancers. Overall study: With ivuxolimab, an agonistic anti-OX40 (CD134) antibody, patients were treated. Administration of intravenous ivuxolimab to patients occurred every 2 weeks at 0.01 to 10 mg/kg. The study's findings and limits: The CD4+ and CD8+ T cells in the blood had expanded clonally by week 6 at 0.1 to 3.0 mg/kg.

Per the germline V gene, CDR1 is SEHNR and CDR2 is FQNEAQ (reference sequence). Trimming cost V 3 bases and J 3 bases; bases outside gene matches: 15. The CDR3 loop spans 18 amino acids. Patients were ineligible given autoimmune disease history or systemic immunosuppression. With regard to this clone: Its antigen is currently unknown.

Here immunoSEQ multiplex PCR was the method, and the copy in TCRdb shows in-frame clones only, minus some. The sample consists of fewer than 85,000 clones, roughly 84% of them appearing once. The receptor was derived from an adult with an advanced solid tumor such as melanoma, head and neck, liver or kidney cancer. The chain links TRBV7-9 to TRBJ2-7, with 9 bases that match TRBD1. This sample comprised CD4+ or CD8+ T cells sorted from blood, obtained in a trial of the OX40 agonist ivuxolimab. CDR3 in DNA: TGTGCCAGCAGCTTTGATGGGACAGGGATTCCTAGGGGCTACGAGCAGTACTTC. Translating gives CASSFDGTGIPRGYEQYF.